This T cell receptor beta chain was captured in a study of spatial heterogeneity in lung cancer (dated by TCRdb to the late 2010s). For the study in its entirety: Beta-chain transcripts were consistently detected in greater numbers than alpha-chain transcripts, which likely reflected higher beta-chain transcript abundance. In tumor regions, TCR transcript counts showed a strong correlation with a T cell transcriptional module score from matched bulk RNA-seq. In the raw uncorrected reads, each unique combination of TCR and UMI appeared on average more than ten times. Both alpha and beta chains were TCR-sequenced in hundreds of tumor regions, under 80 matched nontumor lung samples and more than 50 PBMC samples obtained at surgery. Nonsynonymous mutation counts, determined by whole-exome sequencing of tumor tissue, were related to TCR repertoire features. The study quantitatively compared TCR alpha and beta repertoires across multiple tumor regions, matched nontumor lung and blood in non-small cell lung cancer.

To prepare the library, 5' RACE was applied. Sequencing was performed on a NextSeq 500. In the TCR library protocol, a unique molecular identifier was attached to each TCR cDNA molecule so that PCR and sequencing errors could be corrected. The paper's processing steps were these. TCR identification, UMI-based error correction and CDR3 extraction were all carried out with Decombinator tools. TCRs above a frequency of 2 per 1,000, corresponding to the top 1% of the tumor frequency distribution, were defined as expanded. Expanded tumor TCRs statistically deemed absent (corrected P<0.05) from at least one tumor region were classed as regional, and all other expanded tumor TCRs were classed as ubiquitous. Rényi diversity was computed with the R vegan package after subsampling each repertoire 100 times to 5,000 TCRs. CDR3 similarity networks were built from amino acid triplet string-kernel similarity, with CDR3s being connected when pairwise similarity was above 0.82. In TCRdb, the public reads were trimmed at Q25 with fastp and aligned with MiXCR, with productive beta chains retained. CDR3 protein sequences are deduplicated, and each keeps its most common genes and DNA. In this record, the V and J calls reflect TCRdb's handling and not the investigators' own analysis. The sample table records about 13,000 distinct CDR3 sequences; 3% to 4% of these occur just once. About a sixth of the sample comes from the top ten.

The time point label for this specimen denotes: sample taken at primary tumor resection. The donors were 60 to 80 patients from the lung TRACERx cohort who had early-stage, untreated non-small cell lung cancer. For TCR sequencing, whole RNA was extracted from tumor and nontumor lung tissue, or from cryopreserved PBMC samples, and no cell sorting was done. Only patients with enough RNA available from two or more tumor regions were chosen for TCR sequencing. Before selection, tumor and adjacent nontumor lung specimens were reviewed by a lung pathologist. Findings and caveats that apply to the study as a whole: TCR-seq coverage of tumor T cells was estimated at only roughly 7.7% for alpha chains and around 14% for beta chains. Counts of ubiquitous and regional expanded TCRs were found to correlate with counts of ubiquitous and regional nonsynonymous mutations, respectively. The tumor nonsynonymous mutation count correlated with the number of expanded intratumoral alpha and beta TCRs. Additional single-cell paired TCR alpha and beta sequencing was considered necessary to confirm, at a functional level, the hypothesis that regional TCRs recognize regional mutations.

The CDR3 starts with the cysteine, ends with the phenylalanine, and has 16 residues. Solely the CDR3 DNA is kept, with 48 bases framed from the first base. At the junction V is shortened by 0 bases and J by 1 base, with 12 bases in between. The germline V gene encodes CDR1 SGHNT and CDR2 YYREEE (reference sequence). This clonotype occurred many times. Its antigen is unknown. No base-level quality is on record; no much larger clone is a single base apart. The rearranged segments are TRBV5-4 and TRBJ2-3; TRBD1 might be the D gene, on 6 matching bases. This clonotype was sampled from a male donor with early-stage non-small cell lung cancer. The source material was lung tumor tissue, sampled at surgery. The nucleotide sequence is TGTGCCAGCAGCTTGGGGGGGACAAAAGGCACAGATACGCAGTATTTT. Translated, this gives CASSLGGTKGTDTQYF.